This TCR beta chain appears in the sequencing data of a study of early T cells in non-severe SARS-CoV-2 infection. Turning to the study itself: Whole-blood bulk RNA, unsorted, was sequenced, and chains were unpaired.

Broader study findings: Private and CD4 specificities were missed by VDJdb matching, skewed to anti-spike CD8.

This clonotype was recorded many times. Its cognate antigen is unknown. The TCR library protocol attached unique molecular identifiers to the individual cDNA molecules. TCRdb redid the calling of the 5' RACE reads with MiXCR, one entry per CDR3 protein. Among 25,000 to 35,000 distinct CDR3 sequences listed, approximately 5.2% were seen once. The germline V gene encodes CDR1 DFQATT and CDR2 SNEGSKA (reference sequence). Trimming pared 1 base from V and 0 bases from J, leaving 13 bases between. CDR3 length: 16 amino acids. The TCR comes from an adult who was a healthcare worker with PCR-confirmed SARS-CoV-2 infection or an uninfected control (not recorded which). The chain links TRBV20-1 to TRBJ1-5; D remains ambiguous. The sequencing input was whole blood. The CDR3 protein is CSARVAAQYSNQPQHF. The CDR3 bases are TGCAGTGCTAGAGTGGCAGCTCAATATAGCAATCAGCCCCAGCATTTT.